One and the same sample provided the 2 T cell receptor beta chains below, sequenced in a study of blood T cell repertoires in COVID-19. The table came from immunoSEQ multiplex PCR; TCRdb's copy has only in-frame clones and leaves some out. The sample shows 150,000 to 200,000 clones, approximately 87% of them seen only once. Sequenced sample: peripheral blood. Receptor source: a man aged 40-55 years with active or convalescent COVID-19.

The chain combines TRBV4-1 with TRBJ1-2; D is possibly TRBD1 (5 bases). The germline V and J ends were trimmed by 4 bases and 1 base, with 16 bases remaining between them. The CDR3 consists of 16 residues. Germline CDR1 MGHRA, CDR2 YSYEKL. In DNA form, the CDR3 reads TGCGCCAGCAGCCCAAGTCAGACAGCCCGTAACTATGGCTACACCTTC. This translates into CASSPSQTARNYGYTF.

The gene calls are TRBV14 and TRBJ2-7; maybe TRBD2 (5 bases). The CDR3 has 18 amino acids. The V gene lost 0 bases and the J gene lost 0 bases, with 18 bases spanning the gap. Germline CDR1 reads SGHDN; CDR2 reads FVKESK. The DNA of the CDR3 is TGTGCCAGCAGCCAAGATCCGAGAAGACTATCGAGCTCCTACGAGCAGTACTTC. It is translated as CASSQDPRRLSSSYEQYF.